This T cell receptor (beta chain) was sequenced during a study of untreated major depressive disorder listed by TCRdb under 2018. In terms of the full investigation: This cross-sectional case-control study compared T cell phenotype and TCR repertoire between antidepressant-free major depressive disorder patients and individually matched non-depressed controls. The TCRbeta sequencing followed up on differences in Vbeta 5.1, Vbeta 11 and Vbeta 22 usage that flow cytometry had shown in the whole cohort. Study-level results and caveats: The top five TRBV05-01 clones in every sequenced subject were all private clones. TRBV25-01 and TRBV02-01 usage followed the flow-cytometry pattern but did not reach statistical significance in the sequencing data. The sequencing comparisons used one-tailed planned tests on only three preselected Vbeta families. Higher TRBV05-01 (Vbeta 5.1) usage among CD4+ T cells of depressed patients compared with controls was confirmed by sequencing, with p = 0.040 in a one-tailed test. A comparatively small study sample was produced by the strict matching and exclusion criteria, and the generalizability of findings was thereby limited.

Details on this clone: Its cognate antigen has yet to be identified. No qualities accompany the bases; no much larger clone lies one base away.

Each depressed patient was pairwise matched to a non-depressed control for sex, age, current smoking status and body mass index. Every participant in the study was of European descent. A DSM-IV diagnosis of major depressive disorder and a Hamilton Rating Scale for Depression score of at least 18 were present in all patients. Before enrollment, patients had taken no psychiatric medication, antidepressants included, for at least 8 weeks. Among the patients, depression severity spanned the moderate-to-severe range. Participants were excluded if they had major medical conditions, Axis I/II comorbidities, regular medication or illicit drug use, or weekly alcohol intake above 100 g. From each participant, 25 to 35 ml of peripheral blood was collected into EDTA tubes. Magnetic negative selection with the BD IMag Human CD4 T Lymphocyte Enrichment Set was used to purify CD4+ T cells from thawed PBMCs. The CD4+ enrichment method typically yielded around 94% purity as confirmed by flow cytometry. A subgroup of about 5 case-control pairs, selected blind to chemokine receptor expression and flow-cytometric repertoire skewing results, was subjected to TCRbeta sequencing. All blood samples were drawn in the morning at 8:00 a.m., and PBMCs were separated by Ficoll-Hypaque gradient centrifugation. PBMCs were cryopreserved by gradual cooling to -80°C and stored in liquid nitrogen until assayed.

The germline V gene supplies CDR1 SQVTM and CDR2 ANQGSEA. Reading from cysteine to phenylalanine, the CDR3 counts 12 amino acids. Just the 36-base CDR3 DNA is kept, in frame starting at base 1. V loses 3 bases, J loses 1 base, and the germline ends lie 5 bases apart. The Qiagen DNeasy Blood and Tissue Kit was used to extract total genomic DNA from purified CD4+ T cells. The TCRbeta CDR3 region, defined according to IMGT, was amplified and sequenced using immunoSEQ immunosequencing protocols. The authors processed their data as follows. Raw sequence data were preprocessed by the immunoSEQ service for PCR and sequencing error correction. The sequence data were loaded into the immunoSEQ Analyzer and then analyzed further using VDJtools v1.0.7. The paired Wilcoxon signed-rank test was used to test differences between patients and controls. The clones in this table, taken by TCRdb from immuneACCESS, are in-frame only. Not every clone is retained; where verified, under half of the shortfall comes from an unresolved V gene, and the cause of the rest is unknown. V and J calls and clone size are copied from that table; D and trimming were computed from the DNA. The sample data list about 25,000 clones, and roughly nine tenths of these were observed just once. The ten largest account for 0.72% of the sample.

The receptor comes from a woman in her twenties or thirties with major depressive disorder. The sequence joins TRBV29-1 to TRBJ2-3; the D gene lacks a confident call. Sequencing was done on a sample of CD4+ T cells from PBMCs. The encoded CDR3 is CSVDLRTDTQYF. In nucleotides, the sequence is TGCAGCGTTGATTTACGCACAGATACGCAGTATTTT.